The 12 T cell receptor beta chains below were found in one sample sequenced in a study of T-cell memory formation after mild COVID-19. TCRdb recomputed calls from the 5' RACE reads with MiXCR, one row per CDR3 protein. Of hundreds of thousands of distinct CDR3 sequences in the sample, under 15% were seen once. The specimen sequenced was PBMCs or a T cell subset sorted from them (not recorded which). The source is a man younger than 30 who had mild COVID-19 (a few samples of this study predate the infection). Cell type and time point are not known.

This clonotype was counted ten times or more. V is TRBV5-1 and J is TRBJ2-7; possibly TRBD2 for D (7 bases). V was cut by 7 bases and J by 2 bases, with 22 bases left in between. This CDR3 contains 16 residues. CDR1 is SGHRS, CDR2 YFSETQ, per germline. The CDR3 region has the DNA TGCGCCAGCCGACGGGGGGCCGCGGAAGGCGCCTACGAGCAGTACTTC. It is translated as CASRRGAAEGAYEQYF.

This clonotype appeared a few times. CDR3 residues: CAISESLGGQYF. The CDR3 coding sequence is TGTGCCATCAGTGAGTCTTTAGGGGGGCAGTATTTT. V is TRBV10-3 and J is TRBJ2-3, with D perhaps TRBD1 (6 bases). The germline V gene encodes CDR1 ENHRY and CDR2 SYGVKD. Trimming stripped 0 bases from V and 11 bases from J, with 9 bases between. This CDR3 is 12 amino acids long.

This chain connects TRBV5-1 to TRBJ2-1; D is possibly TRBD2 (6 bases). V lost 4 bases to trimming and J lost 0 bases, with 11 bases between them. The germline gives CDR1 SGHRS, CDR2 YFSETQ. CDR3 size: 15 residues. The CDR3 protein is CASSPGVNSYNEQFF. Here the CDR3 DNA reads TGCGCCAGCAGCCCGGGAGTAAACTCCTACAATGAGCAGTTCTTC.

The rearrangement uses TRBV7-9 and TRBJ2-7; 13 nucleotides align to TRBD2. Germline CDR1 and CDR2: SEHNR and FQNEAQ (reference sequence). CDR3 length: 15 residues. V lost 3 bases to trimming and J lost 6 bases; unmatched junction nucleotides: 5. The CDR3 spells CASSFSGLAGLEQYF. Written as DNA, the CDR3 is TGTGCCAGCAGCTTTTCGGGACTAGCGGGGCTCGAGCAGTACTTC.

The rearrangement uses TRBV12-3 or TRBV12-4 and TRBJ2-7, with TRBD1 matching over 9 bases. The CDR3 is made up of 14 amino acids. V was pared by 6 bases and J by 3 bases, with 6 bases of the junction left unmatched. DNA of the CDR3: TGTGCCAGCAGCACACAGGGGGCTGGCTACGAGCAGTACTTC. Translating gives CASSTQGAGYEQYF.

The chain has TRBV11-2 and TRBJ2-3; a weak D match, TRBD1 (5 bases). The V gene lost 5 bases and the J gene lost 5 bases, with 11 bases spanning the gap. Germline CDR1 is SGHAT and CDR2 is FQNNGV. This CDR3 region has 13 residues. CDR3 in DNA: TGTGCCAGCAGCCCCGCCCAGGGAGATACGCAGTATTTT. Translating it yields CASSPAQGDTQYF. The full variable domain, its missing parts supplied by reference TRBV11-2 and TRBJ2-3, is EAGVAQSPRYKIIEKRQSVAFWCNPISGHATLYWYQQILGQGPKLLIQFQNNGVVDDSQLPKDRFSAERLKGVDSTLKIQPAKLEDSAVYLCASSPAQGDTQYFGPGTRLTVL.

The sample holds a few counts of this clonotype. The chain carries TRBV7-9 and TRBJ1-2; unclear D gene. Per the germline V gene, CDR1 is SEHNR and CDR2 is FQNEAQ (reference sequence). The CDR3 loop spans 15 amino acids. The V gene lost 6 bases and the J gene lost 3 bases, with 17 bases spanning the gap. The CDR3 bases are TGTGCCAGCAGTCTGGTTACAGTTCCCTACTATGGCTACACCTTC. This encodes CASSLVTVPYYGYTF.

The chain employs TRBV7-2 and TRBJ1-5; perhaps TRBD1 as D (5 bases). Germline CDR1 SGHTA, CDR2 FQGNSA. V shed 1 base and J shed 6 bases, with 10 bases lying between them. The CDR3 spans 14 residues. The CDR3 DNA reads as TGTGCCAGCAGCTTAGAACGTCAGGGTCAGCCCCAGCATTTT. Protein product: CASSLERQGQPQHF.

This sequence joins TRBV14 and TRBJ2-2; possible D gene TRBD2, 6 bases. The V end lost 6 bases, the J end lost 4 bases, and 24 bases lay between the germline ends. The germline V gene encodes CDR1 SGHDN and CDR2 FVKESK. This CDR3 is 18 amino acids long. In nucleotides, the CDR3 is TGTGCCAGCAGTCGCGGGGTCGGTATGCTGGACCCCACCGGGGAGCTGTTTTTT. This gives the protein CASSRGVGMLDPTGELFF.

This clonotype was seen more than once but under ten times. V usage is TRBV5-1 and J usage is TRBJ2-6; 7 bases fit TRBD1. The CDR3 length is 17 residues. V shed 4 bases and J 1 base; nucleotides not matched to a gene: 8. Germline CDR1 reads SGHRS; CDR2 reads YFSETQ. CDR3 sequence reads: CASSPDRVLSGANVLTF. CDR3 nucleotides: TGCGCCAGCAGCCCAGACAGGGTTTTATCTGGGGCCAACGTCCTGACTTTC. Full variable domain (remainder filled in from reference TRBV5-1 and TRBJ2-6): KAGVTQTPRYLIKTRGQQVTLSCSPISGHRSVSWYQQTPGQGLQFLFEYFSETQRNKGNFPGRFSGRQFSNSRSEMNVSTLELGDSALYLCASSPDRVLSGANVLTFGAGSRLTVL.

This clonotype was detected many times. For the CDR3, the DNA is TGTGCCAGCAGCCTCGGGACATTAGCCAAAAACATTCAGTACTTC. It codes for CASSLGTLAKNIQYF. The chain employs TRBV3-1 and TRBJ2-4, with D possibly TRBD1 on 6 matching bases. CDR1 is LGHDT, CDR2 YNNKEL, per germline (reference sequence). Between the trimmed V and J ends, which lost 4 bases and 0 bases, there was a span of 10 bases. The CDR3 loop spans 15 amino acids.

This clonotype turned up a few times. V usage is TRBV7-9 and J usage is TRBJ1-2, with no clear D. Between the trimmed V and J ends, which lost 10 bases and 5 bases, there was a span of 20 bases. CDR3 length equals 14 residues. Germline V gene sequence: CDR1 SEHNR, CDR2 FQNEAQ (reference sequence). The CDR3 reads CATVEPGPLYGYTF. The CDR3 region has the DNA TGTGCCACGGTTGAACCTGGCCCCCTTTATGGCTACACCTTC.